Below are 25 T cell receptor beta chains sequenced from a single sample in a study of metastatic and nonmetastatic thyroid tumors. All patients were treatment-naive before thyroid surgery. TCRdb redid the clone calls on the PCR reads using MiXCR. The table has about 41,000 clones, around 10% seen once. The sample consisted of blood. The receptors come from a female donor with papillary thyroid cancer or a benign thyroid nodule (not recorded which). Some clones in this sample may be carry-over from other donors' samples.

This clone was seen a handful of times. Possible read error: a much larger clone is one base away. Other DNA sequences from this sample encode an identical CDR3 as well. The CDR3 DNA reads as TGTGCCAGCAGCCAAGGTGATGAGCAGTTCTTC. Its translation: CASSQGDEQFF. V and J are TRBV7-3 and TRBJ2-1; D is unresolved. Deletions cut 5 bases from V and 8 bases from J, with 7 bases between. This CDR3 comprises 11 residues. Germline assignment: CDR1 SGHTA and CDR2 FQGTGA. The variable domain in full, completed from reference TRBV7-3 and TRBJ2-1, reads GAGVSQTPSNKVTEKGKYVELRCDPISGHTALYWYRQSLGQGPEFLIYFQGTGAADDSGLPNDRFFAVRPEGSVSTLKIQRTERGDSAVYLCASSQGDEQFFGPGTRLTVL.

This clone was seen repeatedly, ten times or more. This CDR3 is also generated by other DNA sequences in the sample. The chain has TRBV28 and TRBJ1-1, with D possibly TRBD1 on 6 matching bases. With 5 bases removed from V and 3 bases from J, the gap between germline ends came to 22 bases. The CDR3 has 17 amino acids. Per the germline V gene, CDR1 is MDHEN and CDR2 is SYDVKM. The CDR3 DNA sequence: TGTGCCAGCAGTCTAACAGGGACCCGTGTGCAAGACACTGAAGCTTTCTTT. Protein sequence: CASSLTGTRVQDTEAFF.

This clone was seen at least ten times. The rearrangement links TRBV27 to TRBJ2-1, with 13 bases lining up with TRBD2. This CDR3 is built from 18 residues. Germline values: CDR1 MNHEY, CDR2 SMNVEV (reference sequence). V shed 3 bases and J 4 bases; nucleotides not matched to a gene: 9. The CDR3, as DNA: TGTGCCAGCAGTTTCTCCCGGACTAGCGGGAGTTCGTACAATGAGCAGTTCTTC. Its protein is CASSFSRTSGSSYNEQFF.

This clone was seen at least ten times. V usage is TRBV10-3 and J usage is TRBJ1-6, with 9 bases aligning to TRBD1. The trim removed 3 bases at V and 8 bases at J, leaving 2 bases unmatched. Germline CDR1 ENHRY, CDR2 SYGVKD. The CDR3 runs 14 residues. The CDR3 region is CAISDGTGHSPLHF. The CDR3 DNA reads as TGTGCCATCAGTGATGGGACAGGGCATTCACCCCTCCACTTT.

DNA of the CDR3: TGTGCCAGCAGCAGAACGCGGGACAGAAAGTACTTC. Translation gives CASSRTRDRKYF. The chain couples TRBV2 to TRBJ2-5, with D possibly matching TRBD1 (7 bases). This CDR3 comprises 12 residues. Trimming stripped 6 bases from V and 12 bases from J, with 17 bases between. From germline, CDR1 is SNHLY and CDR2 FYNNEI.

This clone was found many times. The DNA for the CDR3 is TGCGCCAGCAGCCCTGGGACTAGCGGAGCCTACAATGAGCAGTTCTTC. Residues: CASSPGTSGAYNEQFF. The chain joins TRBV5-1 to TRBJ2-1, with 11 bases lining up with TRBD2. After removal of 4 bases from V and 2 bases from J, the junction contained 5 bases not matched to a gene. The germline CDR1 and CDR2 sequences are SGHRS and YFSETQ. The CDR3 loop spans 16 amino acids. The complete variable domain, with remaining parts taken from reference TRBV5-1 and TRBJ2-1, reads KAGVTQTPRYLIKTRGQQVTLSCSPISGHRSVSWYQQTPGQGLQFLFEYFSETQRNKGNFPGRFSGRQFSNSRSEMNVSTLELGDSALYLCASSPGTSGAYNEQFFGPGTRLTVL.

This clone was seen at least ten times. Here the CDR3 reads CASSLPGGGENTEAFF. The CDR3, as DNA: TGTGCCAGCAGCTTACCGGGCGGAGGGGAGAACACTGAAGCTTTCTTT. The chain is built from TRBV7-8 and TRBJ1-1; D possibly corresponds to TRBD1 (5 bases). This CDR3 has 16 residues. With 2 bases removed from V and 1 base from J, the gap between germline ends came to 14 bases. Germline V gene lookup returns CDR1 SGHVS and CDR2 FQNEAQ.

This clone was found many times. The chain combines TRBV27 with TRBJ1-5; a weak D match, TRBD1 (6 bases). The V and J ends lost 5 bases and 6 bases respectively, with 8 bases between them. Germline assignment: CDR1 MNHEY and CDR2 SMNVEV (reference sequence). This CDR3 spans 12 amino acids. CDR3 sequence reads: CASSTGFQPQHF. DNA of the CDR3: TGTGCCAGCAGTACAGGGTTTCAGCCCCAGCATTTT.

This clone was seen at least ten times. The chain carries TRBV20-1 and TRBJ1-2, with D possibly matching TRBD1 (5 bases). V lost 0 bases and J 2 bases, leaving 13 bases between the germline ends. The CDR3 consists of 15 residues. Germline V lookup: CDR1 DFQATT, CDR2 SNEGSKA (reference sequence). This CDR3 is CSARDLYGGNYGYTF. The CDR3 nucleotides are TGCAGTGCTAGAGATCTATATGGGGGGAACTATGGCTACACCTTC.

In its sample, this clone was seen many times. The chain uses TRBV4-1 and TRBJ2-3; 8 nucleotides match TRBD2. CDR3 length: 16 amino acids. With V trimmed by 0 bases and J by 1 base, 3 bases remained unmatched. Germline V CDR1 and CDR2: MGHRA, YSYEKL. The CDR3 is CASSQDPTSGTDTQYF. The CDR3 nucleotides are TGCGCCAGCAGCCAAGATCCGACTAGCGGCACAGATACGCAGTATTTT.

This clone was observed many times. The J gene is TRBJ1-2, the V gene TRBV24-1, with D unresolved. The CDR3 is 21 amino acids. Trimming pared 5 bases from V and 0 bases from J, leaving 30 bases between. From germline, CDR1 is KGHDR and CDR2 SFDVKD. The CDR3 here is CATSASNKKHFTKGSNYGYTF. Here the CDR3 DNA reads TGTGCCACCAGTGCTAGTAACAAAAAACATTTCACTAAAGGTTCTAACTATGGCTACACCTTC.

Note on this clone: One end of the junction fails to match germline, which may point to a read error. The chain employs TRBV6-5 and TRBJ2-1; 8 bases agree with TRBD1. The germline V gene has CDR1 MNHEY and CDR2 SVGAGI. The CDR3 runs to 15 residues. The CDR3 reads CASSDSGGSYTEPFF. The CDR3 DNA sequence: TGTGCCAGCAGTGACTCAGGGGGCTCCTACACTGAGCCGTTCTTC.

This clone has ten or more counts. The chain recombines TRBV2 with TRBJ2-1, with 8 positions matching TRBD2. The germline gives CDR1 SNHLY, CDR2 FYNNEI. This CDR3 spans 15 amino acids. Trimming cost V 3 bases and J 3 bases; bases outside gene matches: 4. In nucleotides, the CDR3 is TGTGCCAGCAGTGATGGTAGCGGGATCTACAATGAGCAGTTCTTC. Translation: CASSDGSGIYNEQFF. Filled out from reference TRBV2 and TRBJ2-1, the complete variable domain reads EPEVTQTPSHQVTQMGQEVILRCVPISNHLYFYWYRQILGQKVEFLVSFYNNEISEKSEIFDDQFSVERPDGSNFTLKIRSTKLEDSAMYFCASSDGSGIYNEQFFGPGTRLTVL.

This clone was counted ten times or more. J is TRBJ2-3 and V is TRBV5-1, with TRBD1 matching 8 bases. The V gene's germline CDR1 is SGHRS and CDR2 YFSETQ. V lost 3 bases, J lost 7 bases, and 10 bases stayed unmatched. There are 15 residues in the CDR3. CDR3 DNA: TGCGCCAGCAGCTCGGGACAGGCTCAGGGGCATACGCAGTATTTT. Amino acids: CASSSGQAQGHTQYF.

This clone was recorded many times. The CDR3 nucleotides read TGTGCCAGCAGTCTAGCCGAGGGGAATCAGCCCCAGCATTTT. This translates into CASSLAEGNQPQHF. The rearrangement uses TRBV27 and TRBJ1-5; D is possibly TRBD1 (5 bases). V dropped 5 bases and J dropped 4 bases, with 12 bases sitting between them. Per the germline V gene, CDR1 is MNHEY and CDR2 is SMNVEV (reference sequence). The CDR3 totals 14 residues.

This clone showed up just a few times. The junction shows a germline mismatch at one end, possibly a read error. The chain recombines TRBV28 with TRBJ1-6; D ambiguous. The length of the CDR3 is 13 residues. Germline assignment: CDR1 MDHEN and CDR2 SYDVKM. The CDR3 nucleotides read TGTGCCAACAGTCTGCCCTATAATTCACCCCTCCACTTT. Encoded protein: CANSLPYNSPLHF.

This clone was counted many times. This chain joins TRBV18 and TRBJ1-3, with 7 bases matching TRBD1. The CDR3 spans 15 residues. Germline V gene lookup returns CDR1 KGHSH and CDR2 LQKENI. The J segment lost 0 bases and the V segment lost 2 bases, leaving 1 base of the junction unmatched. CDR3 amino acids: CASSPYRGSGNTIYF. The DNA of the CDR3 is TGTGCCAGCTCACCATACAGGGGCTCTGGAAACACCATATATTTT.

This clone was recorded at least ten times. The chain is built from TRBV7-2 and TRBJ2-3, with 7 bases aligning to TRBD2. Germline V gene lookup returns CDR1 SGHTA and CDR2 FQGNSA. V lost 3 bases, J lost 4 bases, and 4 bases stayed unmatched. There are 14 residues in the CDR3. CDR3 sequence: CASSLGGSADTQYF. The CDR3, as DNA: TGTGCCAGCAGCTTGGGCGGGAGCGCAGATACGCAGTATTTT.

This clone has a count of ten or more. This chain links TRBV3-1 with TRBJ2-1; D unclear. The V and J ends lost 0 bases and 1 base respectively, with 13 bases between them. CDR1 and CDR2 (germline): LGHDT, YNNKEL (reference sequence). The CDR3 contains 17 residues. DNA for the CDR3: TGTGCCAGCAGCCAAGAATGGGCTAGTCCATCCTACAATGAGCAGTTCTTC. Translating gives CASSQEWASPSYNEQFF.

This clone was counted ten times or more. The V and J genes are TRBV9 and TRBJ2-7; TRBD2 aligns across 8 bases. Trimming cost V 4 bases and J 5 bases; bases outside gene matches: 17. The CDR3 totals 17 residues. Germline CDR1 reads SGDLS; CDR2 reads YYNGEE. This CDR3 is CASSLGTASGRTDEQYF. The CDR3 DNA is TGTGCCAGCAGCCTAGGGACCGCAAGCGGGAGAACGGACGAGCAGTACTTC.

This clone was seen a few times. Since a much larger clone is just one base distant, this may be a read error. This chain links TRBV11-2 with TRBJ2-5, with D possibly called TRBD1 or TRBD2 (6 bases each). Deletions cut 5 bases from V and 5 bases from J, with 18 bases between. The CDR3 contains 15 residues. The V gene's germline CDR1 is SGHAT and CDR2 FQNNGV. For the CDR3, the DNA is TGTGCCAGCAGCGCCGAGGTGGGGGGCGTGGAGACCCAGTACTTC. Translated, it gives CASSAEVGGVETQYF.

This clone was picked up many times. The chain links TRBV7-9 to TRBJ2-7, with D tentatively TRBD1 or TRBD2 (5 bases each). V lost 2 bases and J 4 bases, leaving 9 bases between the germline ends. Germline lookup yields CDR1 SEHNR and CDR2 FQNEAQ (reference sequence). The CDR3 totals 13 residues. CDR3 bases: TGTGCCAGCAGCTTACTCGGGGCTTACGAGCAGTACTTC. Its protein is CASSLLGAYEQYF. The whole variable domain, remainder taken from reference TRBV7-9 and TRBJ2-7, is DTGVSQNPRHKITKRGQNVTFRCDPISEHNRLYWYRQTLGQGPEFLTYFQNEAQLEKSRLLSDRFSAERPKGSFSTLEIQRTEQGDSAMYLCASSLLGAYEQYFGPGTRLTVT.

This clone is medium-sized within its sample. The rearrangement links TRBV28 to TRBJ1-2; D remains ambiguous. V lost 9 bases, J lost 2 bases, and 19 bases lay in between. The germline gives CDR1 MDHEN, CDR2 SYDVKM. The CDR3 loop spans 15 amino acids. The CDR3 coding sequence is TGTGCCAGTGAAAAACAAACCAGGCGAAACTATGGCTACACCTTC. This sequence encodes CASEKQTRRNYGYTF.

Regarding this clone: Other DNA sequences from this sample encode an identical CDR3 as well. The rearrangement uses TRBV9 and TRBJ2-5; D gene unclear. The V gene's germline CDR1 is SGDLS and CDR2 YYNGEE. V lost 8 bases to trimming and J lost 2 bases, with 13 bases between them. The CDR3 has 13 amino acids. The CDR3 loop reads CASSKTAQETQYF. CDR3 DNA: TGTGCCAGTAGCAAGACCGCTCAAGAGACCCAGTACTTC.

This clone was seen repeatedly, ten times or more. CDR3 in DNA: TGCGCCAGCAGCCACCAGACAGGCATCGGAAACACCATATATTTT. Amino acids: CASSHQTGIGNTIYF. The V and J genes are TRBV4-1 and TRBJ1-3; the D gene is possibly TRBD1 (6 bases). V lost 3 bases and J 4 bases, leaving 13 bases between the germline ends. CDR1 and CDR2 (germline): MGHRA, YSYEKL. CDR3 length equals 15 residues.